Below are 14 T cell receptor beta chains sequenced from a single sample in a study of beta chain features in type 1 diabetes. Sequencing targeted expressed TCRB transcripts, as all isolated RNA had been reverse transcribed. Generated by immunoSEQ multiplex PCR, the TCRdb table keeps only in-frame clones and is missing some. Of under 300,000 clones listed, 7% to 9% are singletons. Sequenced: central memory CD4+ T cells from blood. These TCRs come from a woman between 18 and 29 years old in good health.

The V call is TRBV30, the J call TRBJ2-2; TRBD1 is a possible D gene (5 bases). The CDR3 loop spans 15 amino acids. Germline CDR1 and CDR2: GTSNPN and SVGIG (reference sequence). Trimming cost V 3 bases and J 5 bases, with 16 bases left between them. The CDR3: CAWRGTTVITGELFF. DNA for the CDR3: TGTGCCTGGAGAGGAACGACAGTTATAACCGGGGAGCTGTTTTTT.

The chain has TRBV2 and TRBJ2-2; no definite D call. The CDR3 consists of 15 residues. Trimming took 4 bases from V and 1 from J, leaving 10 bases between them. The germline CDR1 and CDR2 sequences are SNHLY and FYNNEI. The CDR3 here is CASSARRLNTGELFF. CDR3 bases: TGTGCCAGCAGTGCCCGCAGACTGAACACCGGGGAGCTGTTTTTT.

This clone was observed a few times. The chain couples TRBV7-3 to TRBJ2-1, with 7 bases aligning to TRBD2. The CDR3 contains 14 residues. Germline V CDR1 and CDR2: SGHTA, FQGTGA. The ends lost 7 bases at V and 0 bases at J; junction bases unmatched: 3. The CDR3 DNA is TGTGCCAGCACTACGGGGGGCTCCTACAATGAGCAGTTCTTC. Protein product: CASTTGGSYNEQFF.

This chain connects TRBV28 to TRBJ1-6; D remains unclear. V gave up 6 bases and J gave up 0 bases, with 9 bases separating them. CDR1 is MDHEN and CDR2 is SYDVKM in the germline V gene. There are 15 residues in the CDR3. The CDR3 is CASRGGGSYNSPLHF. The CDR3 DNA reads as TGTGCCAGCAGGGGAGGTGGCTCCTATAATTCACCCCTCCACTTT.

The rearrangement uses TRBV7-9 and TRBJ1-2; no definite D call. Per germline, CDR1 SEHNR and CDR2 FQNEAQ (reference sequence). This CDR3 has 15 amino acids. Trimming removed 5 bases from V and 4 bases from J, with 17 bases in between. The CDR3 is CASSPKLASFYGYTF. CDR3 sequence (DNA): TGTGCCAGCAGCCCTAAACTGGCAAGCTTCTATGGCTACACCTTC.

This clone was detected many times. The V call is TRBV14, the J call TRBJ2-2, with unresolved D. The germline V and J ends were trimmed by 0 bases and 6 bases, with 20 bases remaining between them. The CDR3 runs to 18 residues. Per germline, CDR1 SGHDN and CDR2 FVKESK. The CDR3: CASSQDKAPGRLAGELFF. The CDR3 nucleotides read TGTGCCAGCAGCCAAGATAAGGCCCCTGGCAGGTTGGCCGGGGAGCTGTTTTTT. The full variable domain, its missing parts supplied by reference TRBV14 and TRBJ2-2, is EAGVTQFPSHSVIEKGQTVTLRCDPISGHDNLYWYRRVMGKEIKFLLHFVKESKQDESGMPNNRFLAERTGGTYSTLKVQPAELEDSGVYFCASSQDKAPGRLAGELFFGEGSRLTVL.

This clone was seen more than once but under ten times. The chain uses TRBV29-1 and TRBJ2-1, with D tentatively TRBD2 (6 bases). Per the germline V gene, CDR1 is SQVTM and CDR2 is ANQGSEA. CDR3 length: 12 amino acids. With 6 bases removed from V and 8 bases from J, the gap between germline ends came to 14 bases. CDR3 sequence (DNA): TGCAGCGTCCGGGGGACGGTGGATGAGCAGTTCTTC. Translating it yields CSVRGTVDEQFF.

The chain has TRBV19 and TRBJ2-5, with 8 bases aligning to TRBD1. V lost 1 base and J lost 7; bases outside the gene matches: 5. The CDR3 loop spans 14 amino acids. Germline lookup yields CDR1 LNHDA and CDR2 SQIVND (reference sequence). The CDR3: CASSIVGQGATQYF. Written as DNA, the CDR3 is TGTGCCAGTAGTATAGTCGGGCAGGGGGCGACCCAGTACTTC.

DNA for the CDR3: TGTGCCAGCAGCCAATCGGGAATTCAGCCCCAGCATTTT. Amino acids: CASSQSGIQPQHF. The gene calls are TRBV4-2 and TRBJ1-5; D is ambiguous. Germline-derived CDR1 and CDR2 are LGHNA and YNFKEQ. The V gene lost 2 bases and the J gene lost 6 bases, with 8 bases spanning the gap. This CDR3 comprises 13 residues.

This chain links TRBV7-2 with TRBJ2-2, with unresolved D. Trimming stripped 4 bases from V and 6 bases from J, with 6 bases between. The germline V gene encodes CDR1 SGHTA and CDR2 FQGNSA. CDR3 length equals 12 residues. The CDR3 sequence is CASSSPPGELFF. For the CDR3, the DNA is TGTGCCAGCAGCTCCCCCCCCGGGGAGCTGTTTTTT.

The chain couples TRBV5-4 to TRBJ2-5; 7 bases agree with TRBD2. The CDR3 consists of 14 residues. J gave up 2 bases and V 4 bases, and 5 bases lay outside the gene matches. The germline gives CDR1 SGHNT, CDR2 YYREEE (reference sequence). The CDR3 spells CASSPPGGQETQYF. CDR3 coding DNA: TGTGCCAGCAGCCCCCCGGGGGGTCAAGAGACCCAGTACTTC. Filled out from reference TRBV5-4 and TRBJ2-5, the complete variable domain reads ETGVTQSPTHLIKTRGQQVTLRCSSQSGHNTVSWYQQALGQGPQFIFQYYREEENGRGNFPPRFSGLQFPNYSSELNVNALELDDSALYLCASSPPGGQETQYFGPGTRLLVL.

This clone was seen a handful of times. This rearrangement joins TRBV18 to TRBJ2-7; 13 nucleotides match TRBD2. The length of the CDR3 is 15 residues. Per germline, CDR1 KGHSH and CDR2 LQKENI. V gave up 6 bases and J gave up 5 bases; unmatched junction bases: 7. The CDR3 coding sequence is TGTGCCAGCTCCCCCGAGGGACTAGCGGGGAACGAGCAGTACTTC. Translating gives CASSPEGLAGNEQYF.

This clone has more than one count but fewer than ten. V usage is TRBV30 and J usage is TRBJ2-3, with 9 bases matching TRBD2. Germline assignment: CDR1 GTSNPN and CDR2 SVGIG (reference sequence). The trim removed 1 base at V and 9 bases at J, leaving 5 bases unmatched. This CDR3 is built from 13 residues. The CDR3 here is CAWSAVLAGTQYF. In DNA form, the CDR3 reads TGTGCCTGGAGTGCCGTCCTAGCGGGGACGCAGTATTTT.

This clone was found a few times. This chain connects TRBV5-4 to TRBJ1-4, with 7 nucleotides matching TRBD1. Germline lookup yields CDR1 SGHNT and CDR2 YYREEE (reference sequence). Trimming removed 4 bases from V and 5 bases from J; junction bases left unmatched: 14. The CDR3 runs to 17 residues. CDR3 coding DNA: TGTGCCAGCAGCCCTTCGCCTGGACAGGCCAACAATGAAAAACTGTTTTTT. Amino acid sequence: CASSPSPGQANNEKLFF. The complete variable domain, with remaining parts taken from reference TRBV5-4 and TRBJ1-4, reads ETGVTQSPTHLIKTRGQQVTLRCSSQSGHNTVSWYQQALGQGPQFIFQYYREEENGRGNFPPRFSGLQFPNYSSELNVNALELDDSALYLCASSPSPGQANNEKLFFGSGTQLSVL.